The rows below give T cell receptor beta chains drawn from one sample of a study of CD8 T cells in ankylosing spondylitis. Using its own MiXCR run on the 5' RACE reads, TCRdb lists one record per CDR3 protein. Among 150,000 to 200,000 distinct CDR3 sequences listed, about 17% were seen once. Source material: blood, either unsorted or a sorted T cell fraction (not recorded which). These receptors were obtained from a male donor with ankylosing spondylitis or in good health (not recorded which). The CDR3 runs from the conserved cysteine through the conserved F or W. The D gene is left open where the match is weak. Not all rows give a size; the values are once, few, many and, for expanded clones, a class.

v_gene: TRBV5-1
abundance: many
j_gene: TRBJ2-7
d_gene: TRBD1
CDR3aa: CASTGPATGGEQYF
CDR3nt: TGCGCCAGCACGGGACCCGCCACAGGGGGCGAGCAGTACTTC

v_gene: TRBV2
abundance: .
j_gene: TRBJ1-1
d_gene: .
CDR3aa: CATQGPDTEAFF
CDR3nt: TGTGCCACCCAGGGCCCGGACACTGAAGCTTTCTTT

v_gene: TRBV29-1
abundance: .
j_gene: TRBJ2-1
d_gene: TRBD2
CDR3aa: CSVEDLLTSGSGNEQFF
CDR3nt: TGCAGCGTTGAAGATCTTCTGACTAGCGGGAGTGGAAATGAGCAGTTCTTC

v_gene: TRBV27
abundance: .
j_gene: TRBJ2-7
d_gene: .
CDR3aa: CASRHVQGTSYEQYF
CDR3nt: TGTGCCAGCAGGCATGTACAGGGGACTTCCTACGAGCAGTACTTC

v_gene: TRBV7-9
abundance: many
j_gene: TRBJ2-6
d_gene: .
CDR3aa: CASSLTGVGANVLTF
CDR3nt: TGTGCCAGCAGCCTCACGGGAGTAGGGGCCAACGTCCTGACTTTC

v_gene: TRBV28
abundance: .
j_gene: TRBJ1-6
d_gene: .
CDR3aa: CASSLTGKSPLHF
CDR3nt: TGTGCCAGCAGTTTAACAGGGAAATCACCCCTCCACTTT

v_gene: TRBV20-1
abundance: few
j_gene: TRBJ2-3
d_gene: TRBD2
CDR3aa: CSGRAGGGTDTQYF
CDR3nt: TGCAGTGGTAGGGCGGGAGGGGGCACAGATACGCAGTATTTT

v_gene: TRBV28
abundance: few
j_gene: TRBJ1-2
d_gene: .
CDR3aa: CASSLSEGRANYGYTF
CDR3nt: TGTGCCAGCAGTTTAAGTGAGGGGCGAGCTAACTATGGCTACACCTTC

v_gene: TRBV10-3
abundance: .
j_gene: TRBJ2-2
d_gene: .
CDR3aa: CAISISDREANTGELFF
CDR3nt: TGTGCCATCAGTATCTCTGACAGGGAGGCCAACACCGGGGAGCTGTTTTTT

v_gene: TRBV7-2
abundance: .
j_gene: TRBJ1-1
d_gene: .
CDR3aa: CASSSGARTEAFF
CDR3nt: TGTGCCAGCAGTTCAGGGGCTAGAACTGAAGCTTTCTTT

v_gene: TRBV19
abundance: many
j_gene: TRBJ2-1
d_gene: .
CDR3aa: CASSISYGELGVNEQFF
CDR3nt: TGTGCCAGTAGTATCTCCTACGGCGAGCTTGGGGTCAATGAGCAGTTCTTC

v_gene: TRBV5-4
abundance: few
j_gene: TRBJ2-2
d_gene: TRBD1
CDR3aa: CASSSGTESVTGELFF
CDR3nt: TGTGCCAGCAGTTCCGGGACAGAAAGCGTCACCGGGGAGCTGTTTTTT

v_gene: TRBV29-1
abundance: many
j_gene: TRBJ2-3
d_gene: .
CDR3aa: CSVRGISTDTQYF
CDR3nt: TGCAGCGTTCGAGGAATAAGCACAGATACGCAGTATTTT

v_gene: TRBV14
abundance: .
j_gene: TRBJ1-3
d_gene: TRBD1
CDR3aa: CASSQDAWTGSGNTIYF
CDR3nt: TGTGCCAGCAGCCAAGACGCGTGGACAGGGTCTGGAAACACCATATATTTT

v_gene: TRBV5-1
abundance: many
j_gene: TRBJ2-2
d_gene: .
CDR3aa: CASSLGQRAGELFF
CDR3nt: TGCGCCAGCAGCTTGGGACAGAGGGCCGGGGAGCTGTTTTTT

v_gene: TRBV29-1
abundance: few
j_gene: TRBJ2-3
d_gene: TRBD2
CDR3aa: CSGGTSGVTDTQYF
CDR3nt: TGCAGCGGAGGGACTAGCGGGGTCACAGATACGCAGTATTTT

v_gene: TRBV7-9
abundance: few
j_gene: TRBJ1-1
d_gene: .
CDR3aa: CASSSVRSWPEAFF
CDR3nt: TGTGCCAGCAGTTCCGTTAGGAGTTGGCCTGAAGCTTTCTTT

v_gene: TRBV4-2
abundance: many
j_gene: TRBJ2-1
d_gene: TRBD2
CDR3aa: CASSQVGLGYNEQFF
CDR3nt: TGTGCCAGCAGCCAAGTAGGACTAGGGTACAATGAGCAGTTCTTC

v_gene: TRBV2
abundance: .
j_gene: TRBJ2-2
d_gene: .
CDR3aa: CASSEGLTNTGELFF
CDR3nt: TGTGCCAGCAGTGAAGGGCTAACGAACACCGGGGAGCTGTTTTTT

v_gene: TRBV20-1
abundance: many
j_gene: TRBJ2-5
d_gene: TRBD1
CDR3aa: CSARDPGTGVETQYF
CDR3nt: TGCAGTGCTAGAGACCCCGGGACAGGGGTAGAGACCCAGTACTTC

v_gene: TRBV20-1
abundance: many
j_gene: TRBJ1-2
d_gene: TRBD1
CDR3aa: CSARKGTVYGYTF
CDR3nt: TGCAGTGCTAGGAAGGGGACAGTCTATGGCTACACCTTC

v_gene: TRBV18
abundance: .
j_gene: TRBJ2-5
d_gene: TRBD1
CDR3aa: CASSPPQNRGTQYF
CDR3nt: TGTGCCAGCTCACCACCACAGAACAGGGGGACCCAGTACTTC

v_gene: TRBV28
abundance: few
j_gene: TRBJ2-2
d_gene: .
CDR3aa: CASSPGGFSRPGELFF
CDR3nt: TGTGCCAGCAGTCCCGGCGGGTTTTCGCGACCGGGGGAGCTGTTTTTT

v_gene: TRBV7-7
abundance: many
j_gene: TRBJ1-1
d_gene: .
CDR3aa: CASSKSMNTEAFF
CDR3nt: TGTGCCAGCAGCAAAAGTATGAACACTGAAGCTTTCTTT

v_gene: TRBV28
abundance: .
j_gene: TRBJ2-7
d_gene: TRBD2
CDR3aa: CASSTSGAHSYEQYF
CDR3nt: TGTGCCAGCAGTACTAGCGGAGCCCACTCCTACGAGCAGTACTTC